This TCR beta chain is from a study of OX40 agonist ivuxolimab in advanced cancers. The overall study: Each dose-escalation patient presented with hepatocellular carcinoma, melanoma, renal cell or head and neck cancer.

Profiling relied on immunoSEQ multiplex PCR, and the TCRdb table lists in-frame clones only, not all of them. The table shows approximately 90,000 clones, with roughly nine tenths occurring only once. CDR3 size: 13 residues. CDR1 and CDR2 from the germline V gene are SNHLY and FYNNEI. V was cut by 6 bases and J by 3 bases, with 12 bases left in between. This clonotype originated in an adult with an advanced solid tumor such as melanoma, head and neck, liver or kidney cancer. The specimen comprised CD4+ or CD8+ T cells sorted from blood, sampled in a trial of the OX40 agonist ivuxolimab. The chain recombines TRBV2 with TRBJ2-7; possibly TRBD1 or TRBD2 for D (6 bases each). Here the CDR3 reads CASRRDIGYEQYF. The DNA for the CDR3 is TGTGCCAGCAGGCGGGACATAGGCTACGAGCAGTACTTC.